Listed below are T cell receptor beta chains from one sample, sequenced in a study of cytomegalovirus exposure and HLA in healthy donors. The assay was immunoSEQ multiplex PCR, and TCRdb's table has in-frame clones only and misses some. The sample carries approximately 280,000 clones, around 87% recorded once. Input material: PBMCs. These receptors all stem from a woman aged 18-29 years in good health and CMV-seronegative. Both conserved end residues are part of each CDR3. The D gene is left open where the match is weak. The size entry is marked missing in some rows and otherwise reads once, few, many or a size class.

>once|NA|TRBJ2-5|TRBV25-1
TGTGCCAGCCAAAGGGGCTCAGGGGAGACCCAGTACTTC
CASQRGSGETQYF
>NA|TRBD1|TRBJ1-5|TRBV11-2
TGTGCCAGCAGTCAGGACAGGGGGTATGGTCAGCCCCAGCATTTT
CASSQDRGYGQPQHF
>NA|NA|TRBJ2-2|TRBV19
TGTGCCAGTAGTATAGGACTGGTACCGAACACCGGGGAGCTGTTTTTT
CASSIGLVPNTGELFF
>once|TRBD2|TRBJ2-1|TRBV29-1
TGCAGCAGTTTTGGAAGGAGCGGGAGGGCCTATGAGCAGTTCTTC
CSSFGRSGRAYEQFF
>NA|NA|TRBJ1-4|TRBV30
TGTGCCTGGAGTATAGGACACACTAATGAAAAACTGTTTTTT
CAWSIGHTNEKLFF
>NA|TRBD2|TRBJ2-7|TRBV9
TGTGCCAGCAGCTCTAGCGGGAGGGCTAGGGAGCAGTACTTC
CASSSSGRAREQYF
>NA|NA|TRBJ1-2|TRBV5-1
TGCGCCAGCAGCATGACAGGACCTCCGACCTCATATGGCTACACCTTC
CASSMTGPPTSYGYTF
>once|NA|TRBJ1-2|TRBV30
TGTGCCTGGAAACAGAACTATGGCTACACCTTC
CAWKQNYGYTF
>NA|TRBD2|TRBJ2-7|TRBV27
TGTGCCAGCAGTCCGACCAAGACTAGCGGGGATCTTGGGGAGCAGTACTTC
CASSPTKTSGDLGEQYF
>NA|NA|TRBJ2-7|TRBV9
TGTGCCAGCAGCGTAGACCCGGAGGCGCCCTACGAGCAGTACTTC
CASSVDPEAPYEQYF
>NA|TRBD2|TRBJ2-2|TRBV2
TGTGCCAGCAGTGAAGCGCTTGGACTAGCGTTCGGGGAGCTGTTTTTT
CASSEALGLAFGELFF
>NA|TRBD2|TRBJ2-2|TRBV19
TGTGCCAGTAGTATAATTCCTAGCGGGACGTACACCGGGGAGCTGTTTTTT
CASSIIPSGTYTGELFF
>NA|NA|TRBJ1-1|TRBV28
TGTGCCAGCAGCTCCGTCGGGAGCACTGAAGCTTTCTTT
CASSSVGSTEAFF
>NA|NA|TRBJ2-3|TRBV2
TGTGCCAGCAGCCTGGACACCGCTAGCACAGATACGCAGTATTTT
CASSLDTASTDTQYF
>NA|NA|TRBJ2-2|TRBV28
TGTGCCAGCAGTGGAGGGGGCGCCGGCACCGGGGAGCTGTTTTTT
CASSGGGAGTGELFF
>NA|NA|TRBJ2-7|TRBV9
TGTGCCAGCAGCCCCCGTTCCGGGGTACACGAGCAGTACTTC
CASSPRSGVHEQYF
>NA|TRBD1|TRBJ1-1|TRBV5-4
TGTGCCAGCAGCTCGGGTAAAACGGGACAGGACGCTTTCTTT
CASSSGKTGQDAFF
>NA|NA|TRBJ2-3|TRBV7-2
TGTGCCAGCAGCCCCGGACAGTTTCCTACGTGGGATACGCAGTATTTT
CASSPGQFPTWDTQYF
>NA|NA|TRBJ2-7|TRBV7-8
TGTGCCAGCAGCTTGAAAGTCCCCTCTGAGTACGAGCAGTACTTC
CASSLKVPSEYEQYF